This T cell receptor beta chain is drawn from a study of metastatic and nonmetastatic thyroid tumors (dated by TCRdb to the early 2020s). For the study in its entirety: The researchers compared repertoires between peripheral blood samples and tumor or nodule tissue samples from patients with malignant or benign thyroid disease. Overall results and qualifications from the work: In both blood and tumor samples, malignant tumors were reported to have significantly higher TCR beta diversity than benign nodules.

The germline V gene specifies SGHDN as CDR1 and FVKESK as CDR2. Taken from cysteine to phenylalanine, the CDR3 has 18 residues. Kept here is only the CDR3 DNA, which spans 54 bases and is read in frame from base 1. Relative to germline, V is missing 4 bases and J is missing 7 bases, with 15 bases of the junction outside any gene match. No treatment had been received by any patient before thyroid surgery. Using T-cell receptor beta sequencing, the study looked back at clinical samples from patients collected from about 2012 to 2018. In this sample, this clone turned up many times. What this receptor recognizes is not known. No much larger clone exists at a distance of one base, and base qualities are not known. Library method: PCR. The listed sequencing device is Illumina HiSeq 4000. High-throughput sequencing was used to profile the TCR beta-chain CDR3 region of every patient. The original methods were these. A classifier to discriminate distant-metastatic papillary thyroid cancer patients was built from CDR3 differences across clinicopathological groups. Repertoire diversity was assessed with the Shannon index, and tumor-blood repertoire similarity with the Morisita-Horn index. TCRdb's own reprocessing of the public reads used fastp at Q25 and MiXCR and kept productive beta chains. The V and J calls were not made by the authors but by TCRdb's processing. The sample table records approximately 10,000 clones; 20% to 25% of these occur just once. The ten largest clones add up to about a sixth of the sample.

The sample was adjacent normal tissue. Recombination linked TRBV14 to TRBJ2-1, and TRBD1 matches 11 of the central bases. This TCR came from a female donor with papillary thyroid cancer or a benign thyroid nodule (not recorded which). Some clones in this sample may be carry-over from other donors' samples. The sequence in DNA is TGTGCCAGCAGCCTCCGGATCGGACAGGGGGCTCTGGTGAATGAGCAGTTCTTC. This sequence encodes CASSLRIGQGALVNEQFF.